A selection of T cell receptor beta chains follows, all from one sample in a study of cytomegalovirus exposure and HLA in healthy donors. Profiling relied on immunoSEQ multiplex PCR, and the TCRdb table lists in-frame clones only, not all of them. The data contain roughly 100,000 clones, 70% to 80% of them singletons. The sequenced sample consisted of PBMCs. These receptors were obtained from a female donor in good health and CMV-seronegative. Each CDR3 is given with its conserved first and last residue.

j_call	v_call	cdr3_aa
TRBJ2-7	TRBV15	CATSRDLAGATEQYF
TRBJ2-1	TRBV7-9	CASSFRGAPYNEQFF
TRBJ1-1	TRBV9	CASSVVGAWGHTEAFF
TRBJ1-5	TRBV19	CASSIGAVGGHQPQHF
TRBJ1-4	TRBV10-1	CASSEGKESGQGPWGKLFF
TRBJ2-7	TRBV10-3	CAISRQEGLISEQYF
TRBJ2-2	TRBV5-5	CASSWTGGSGELFF
TRBJ1-2	TRBV5-1	CASSDSTGNYGYTF
TRBJ2-3	TRBV5-1	CARDFSGLADTQYF
TRBJ1-1	TRBV9	CASSPLKTGMNTEAFF
TRBJ2-5	TRBV4-2	CASSQEGGDPGETQYF
TRBJ1-6	TRBV6-1	CASSERQGALWDNSPLHF
TRBJ2-7	TRBV5-1	CASSRGQGTSYEQYF
TRBJ1-1	TRBV4-2	CASSQDQVGNTEAFF
TRBJ1-4	TRBV28	CASSPTGREEKLFF
TRBJ1-5	TRBV6-1	CASSEGTLSNQPQHF
TRBJ2-2	TRBV6-6	CASISGLAGGHGELFF
TRBJ2-3	TRBV6-5	CASKTGLATTDTQYF
TRBJ2-7	TRBV7-9	CASSLEQNTYEQYF
TRBJ1-1	TRBV19	CASRQGSEAFF
TRBJ1-5	TRBV7-2	CASSLAGGPQHF
TRBJ1-3	TRBV30	CAWIGGTGNTIYF
TRBJ2-7	TRBV7-9	CASSSTGQGIGTITYEQYF
TRBJ1-5	TRBV6-6	CASSARTTNHQPQHF
TRBJ2-5	TRBV28	CASSPPTSGGETQYF
TRBJ1-1	TRBV19	CASSIWTEGVSEAFF
TRBJ2-7	TRBV11-1	CASSLLREGPYEQYF
TRBJ2-7	TRBV5-1	CASSPTGLADYEQYF
TRBJ2-3	TRBV9	CASSEGLADPKGDTQYF
TRBJ2-7	TRBV2	CASVAGPTYEQYF
TRBJ1-2	TRBV5-5	CASSADRGRGYTF
TRBJ2-5	TRBV7-8	CASSLTSGRLETQYF
.	TRBV30	CAWRAGAPYEQYF